This T cell receptor (beta chain) was captured by sequencing in a study of T cell responses to AZD1222 COVID-19 vaccine. This CDR3 is built from 15 residues. Unmatched junction bases numbered 4, after V lost 4 bases and J lost 6 bases. Germline V CDR1 and CDR2: MGHRA, YSYEKL. Study-wide points: Following two doses of AZD1222, Spike-specific TCR breadth and depth rose. Vaccine-associated CD4 TCRs ranged over spike, dominating at 160-218 and 743-854. Baseline serostatus was positive in only a handful of AZD1222 recipients. The sample set comprised mostly white British donors with more females, and clonal diversity was possibly underestimated.

Produced via immunoSEQ multiplex PCR; TCRdb's table is partial and in-frame only. Seen here are approximately 76,000 clones, about 91% observed once, and the top ten hold 15% to 20%. The sample holds many counts of this clone. Its antigen is still unknown. Material: peripheral blood, obtained on day 0 of AZD1222 vaccination. This chain uses TRBV4-1 with TRBJ1-4; the match to TRBD1 covers 11 bases. This clonotype was sampled from an adult in good health. CDR3 sequence (DNA): TGCGCCAGCAGCCCCGGGGGACAGGGGGATGAAAAACTGTTTTTT. Translation gives CASSPGGQGDEKLFF.